This T cell receptor beta chain was captured in a study of T cells in women clearing cervical HPV infection. For the study at large: Donors had HPV16-related CIN3 or worse; 2 had invasive cancer.

Study results and caveats: Repertoire richness, not evenness, was significantly elevated in CIN3+ cases versus controls.

A remark on this clone: Its specificity is unknown. The observed sequence ends 3 residues before the CDR3 terminus, with the missing tail filled in from the germline J gene.

Profiling relied on immunoSEQ multiplex PCR, and the TCRdb table lists in-frame clones only, not all of them. The repertoire shows over 45,000 clones; the top ten hold around 1.5%. CDR1 is SGHNT and CDR2 is YYREEE in the germline V gene (reference sequence). This CDR3 region has 14 residues. The rearrangement joins TRBV5-4 to TRBJ1-2, with a weak D call TRBD1 (5 bases). Sequences were obtained from blood buffy coat. The sequence was obtained from a woman aged 18-69 years with a cervical HPV16 infection that either progressed to CIN3+ or cleared (not recorded which). CDR3 DNA (partial): TGTGCCAGCAGCTTGGCCGGGGGGTGGGACGGC. It specifies CASSLAGGWDG. The full CDR3 is CASSLAGGWDGYTF. The full variable domain, rest sourced from reference TRBV5-4 and TRBJ1-2, is ETGVTQSPTHLIKTRGQQVTLRCSSQSGHNTVSWYQQALGQGPQFIFQYYREEENGRGNFPPRFSGLQFPNYSSELNVNALELDDSALYLCASSLAGGWDGYTFGSGTRLTVV.